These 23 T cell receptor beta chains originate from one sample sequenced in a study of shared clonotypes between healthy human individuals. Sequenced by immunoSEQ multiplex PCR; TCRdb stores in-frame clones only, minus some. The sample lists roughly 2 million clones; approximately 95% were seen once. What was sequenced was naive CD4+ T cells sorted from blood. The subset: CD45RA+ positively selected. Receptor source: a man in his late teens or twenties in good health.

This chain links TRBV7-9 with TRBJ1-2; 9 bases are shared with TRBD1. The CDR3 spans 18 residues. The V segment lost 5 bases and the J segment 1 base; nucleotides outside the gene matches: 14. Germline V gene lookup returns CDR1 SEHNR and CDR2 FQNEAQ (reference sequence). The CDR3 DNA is TGTGCCAGCAGCCTGAACCGGGACAGGGAGCTTGATAACTATGGCTACACCTTC. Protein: CASSLNRDRELDNYGYTF.

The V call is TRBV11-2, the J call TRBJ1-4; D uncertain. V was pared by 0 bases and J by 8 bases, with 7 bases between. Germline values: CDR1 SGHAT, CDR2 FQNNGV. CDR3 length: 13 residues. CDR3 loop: CASSLDQVEKLFF. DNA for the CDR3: TGTGCCAGCAGCTTAGATCAAGTCGAAAAACTGTTTTTT.

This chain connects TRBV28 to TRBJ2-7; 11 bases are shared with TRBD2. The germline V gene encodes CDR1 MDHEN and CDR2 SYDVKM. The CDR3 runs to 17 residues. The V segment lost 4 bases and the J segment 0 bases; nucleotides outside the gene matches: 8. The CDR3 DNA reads TGTGCCAGCAGTTCCCCACTGGGACTAGCGGACTCCTACGAGCAGTACTTC. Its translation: CASSSPLGLADSYEQYF.

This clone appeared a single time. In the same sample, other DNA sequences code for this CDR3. The CDR3 is CAISESTGEAFF. DNA of the CDR3: TGTGCCATCAGTGAGTCCACAGGAGAAGCTTTCTTT. This chain uses TRBV10-3 with TRBJ1-1; possibly TRBD1 for D (5 bases). CDR1 is ENHRY, CDR2 SYGVKD, per germline. This CDR3 is 12 amino acids long. The V gene lost 0 bases and the J gene lost 8 bases, with 7 bases spanning the gap.

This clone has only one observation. CDR3 loop: CASSDSSSTGTFDQPQHF. In DNA, the CDR3 is TGTGCCAGCAGTGACTCATCCTCGACCGGGACTTTCGACCAGCCCCAGCATTTT. V gene TRBV6-4 combines with J gene TRBJ1-5; TRBD1 might be the D (5 bases). Trimming left V 0 bases short and J 7 bases short, with 22 bases between. Germline V gene lookup returns CDR1 MRHNA and CDR2 SNTAGT. This CDR3 region has 18 residues.

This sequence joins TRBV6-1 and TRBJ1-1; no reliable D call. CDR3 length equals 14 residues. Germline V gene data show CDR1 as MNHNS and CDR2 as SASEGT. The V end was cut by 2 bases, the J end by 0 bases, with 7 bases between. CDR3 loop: CASSELQLNTEAFF. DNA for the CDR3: TGTGCCAGCAGTGAACTACAGCTGAACACTGAAGCTTTCTTT.

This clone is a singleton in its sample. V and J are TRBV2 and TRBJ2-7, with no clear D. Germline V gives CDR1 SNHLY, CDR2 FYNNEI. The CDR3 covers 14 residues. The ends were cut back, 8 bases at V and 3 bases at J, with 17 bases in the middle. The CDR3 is CASHQSQQYYEQYF. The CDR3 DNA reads TGTGCCAGCCATCAAAGTCAGCAATACTACGAGCAGTACTTC.

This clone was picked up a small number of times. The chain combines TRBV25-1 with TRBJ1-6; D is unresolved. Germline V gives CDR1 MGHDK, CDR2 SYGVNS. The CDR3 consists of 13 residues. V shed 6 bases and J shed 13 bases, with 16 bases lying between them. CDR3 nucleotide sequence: TGTGCCAGCAGCCCGATGGAGGAAGGGCCCCTCCACTTT. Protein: CASSPMEEGPLHF.

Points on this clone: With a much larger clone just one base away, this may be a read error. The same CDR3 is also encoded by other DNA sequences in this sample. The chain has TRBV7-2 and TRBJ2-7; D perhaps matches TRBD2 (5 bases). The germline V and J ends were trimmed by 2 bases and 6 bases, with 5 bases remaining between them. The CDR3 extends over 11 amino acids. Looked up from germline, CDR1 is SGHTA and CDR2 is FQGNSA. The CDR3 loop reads CASSLRGEQYF. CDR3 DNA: TGTGCCAGCAGCTTACGGGGCGAGCAGTACTTC.

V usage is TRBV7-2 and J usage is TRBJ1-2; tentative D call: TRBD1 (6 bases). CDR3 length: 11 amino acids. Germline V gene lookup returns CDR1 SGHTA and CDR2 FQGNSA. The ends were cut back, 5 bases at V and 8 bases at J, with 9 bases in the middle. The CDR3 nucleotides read TGTGCCAGCAGCGCCAGGGGAGGCTACACCTTC. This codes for CASSARGGYTF. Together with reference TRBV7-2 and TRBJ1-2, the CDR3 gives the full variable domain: GAGVSQSPSNKVTEKGKDVELRCDPISGHTALYWYRQSLGQGLEFLIYFQGNSAPDKSGLPSDRFSAERTGGSVSTLTIQRTQQEDSAVYLCASSARGGYTFGSGTRLTVV.

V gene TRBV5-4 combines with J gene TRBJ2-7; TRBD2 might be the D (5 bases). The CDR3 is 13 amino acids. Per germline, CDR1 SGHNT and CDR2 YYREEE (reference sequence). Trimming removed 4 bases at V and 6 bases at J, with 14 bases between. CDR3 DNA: TGTGCCAGCAGCGGCCGAGGACTCTCCGAGCAGTACTTC. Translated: CASSGRGLSEQYF.

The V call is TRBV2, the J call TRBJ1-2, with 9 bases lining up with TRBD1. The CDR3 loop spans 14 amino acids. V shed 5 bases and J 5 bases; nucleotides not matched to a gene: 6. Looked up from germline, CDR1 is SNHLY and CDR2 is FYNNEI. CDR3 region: CASSTQGAEYGYTF. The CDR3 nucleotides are TGTGCCAGCAGTACACAGGGGGCCGAGTATGGCTACACCTTC.

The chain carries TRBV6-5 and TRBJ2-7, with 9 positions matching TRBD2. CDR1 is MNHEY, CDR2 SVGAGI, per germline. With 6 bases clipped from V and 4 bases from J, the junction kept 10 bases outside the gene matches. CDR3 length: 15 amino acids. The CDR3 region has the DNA TGTGCCAGCAGAAGACCGGGACTAGCAGAGTACGAGCAGTACTTC. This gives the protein CASRRPGLAEYEQYF.

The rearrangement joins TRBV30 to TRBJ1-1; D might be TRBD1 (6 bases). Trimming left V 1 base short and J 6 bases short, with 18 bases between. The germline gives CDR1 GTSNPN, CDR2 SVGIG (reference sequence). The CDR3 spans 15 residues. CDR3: CAWSEYRVILSEAFF. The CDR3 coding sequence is TGTGCCTGGAGTGAGTACAGGGTGATTTTATCTGAAGCTTTCTTT.

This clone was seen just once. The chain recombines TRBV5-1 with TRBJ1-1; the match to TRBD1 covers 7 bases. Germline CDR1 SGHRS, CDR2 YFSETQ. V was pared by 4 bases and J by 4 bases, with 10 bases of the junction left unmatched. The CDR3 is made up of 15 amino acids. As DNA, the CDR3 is TGCGCCAGCAGCATCCAAGGGACAGCTTCCACTGAAGCTTTCTTT. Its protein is CASSIQGTASTEAFF.

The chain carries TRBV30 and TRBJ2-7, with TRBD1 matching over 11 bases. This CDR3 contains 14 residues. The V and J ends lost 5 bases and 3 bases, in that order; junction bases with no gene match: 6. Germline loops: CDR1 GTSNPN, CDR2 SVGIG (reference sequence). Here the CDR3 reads CAWAPGQGVYEQYF. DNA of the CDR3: TGTGCCTGGGCCCCGGGACAGGGGGTCTACGAGCAGTACTTC.

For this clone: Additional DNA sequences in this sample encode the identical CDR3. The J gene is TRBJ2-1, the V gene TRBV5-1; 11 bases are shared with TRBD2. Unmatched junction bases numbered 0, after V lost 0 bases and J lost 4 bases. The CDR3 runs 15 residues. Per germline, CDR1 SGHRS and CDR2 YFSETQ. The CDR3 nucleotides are TGCGCCAGCAGCTTGGGGACTAGCGGGTACAATGAGCAGTTCTTC. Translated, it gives CASSLGTSGYNEQFF.

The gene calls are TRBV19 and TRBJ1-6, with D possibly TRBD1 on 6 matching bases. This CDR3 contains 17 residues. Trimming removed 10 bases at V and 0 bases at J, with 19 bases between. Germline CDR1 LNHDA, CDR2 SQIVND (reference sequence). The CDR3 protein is CATSGWTDISYNSPLHF. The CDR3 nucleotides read TGTGCCACCTCGGGTTGGACAGACATCTCCTATAATTCACCCCTCCACTTT.

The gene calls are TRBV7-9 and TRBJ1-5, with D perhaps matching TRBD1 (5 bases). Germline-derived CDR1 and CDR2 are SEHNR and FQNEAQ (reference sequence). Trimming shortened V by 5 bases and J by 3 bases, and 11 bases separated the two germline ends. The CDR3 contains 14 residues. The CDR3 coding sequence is TGTGCCAGCAGCGTCGACAGCTCCAATCAGCCCCAGCATTTT. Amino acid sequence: CASSVDSSNQPQHF.

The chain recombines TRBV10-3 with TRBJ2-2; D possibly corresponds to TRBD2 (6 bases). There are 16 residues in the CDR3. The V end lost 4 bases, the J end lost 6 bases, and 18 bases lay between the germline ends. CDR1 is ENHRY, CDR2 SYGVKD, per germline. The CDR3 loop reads CAISVDWRGGPGELFF. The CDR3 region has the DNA TGTGCCATCAGTGTCGATTGGAGGGGCGGACCCGGGGAGCTGTTTTTT.

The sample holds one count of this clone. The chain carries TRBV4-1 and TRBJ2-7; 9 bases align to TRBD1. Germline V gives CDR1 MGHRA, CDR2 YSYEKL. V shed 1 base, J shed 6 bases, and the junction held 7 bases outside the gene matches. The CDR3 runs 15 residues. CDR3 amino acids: CASSQGDRGSGEQYF. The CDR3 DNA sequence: TGCGCCAGCAGCCAAGGAGACAGGGGGTCGGGCGAGCAGTACTTC.

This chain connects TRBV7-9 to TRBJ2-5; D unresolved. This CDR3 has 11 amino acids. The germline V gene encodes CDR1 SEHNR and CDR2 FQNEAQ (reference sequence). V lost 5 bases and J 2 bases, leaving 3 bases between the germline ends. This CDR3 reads CASSQQETQYF. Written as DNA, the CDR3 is TGTGCCAGCAGCCAGCAAGAGACCCAGTACTTC.

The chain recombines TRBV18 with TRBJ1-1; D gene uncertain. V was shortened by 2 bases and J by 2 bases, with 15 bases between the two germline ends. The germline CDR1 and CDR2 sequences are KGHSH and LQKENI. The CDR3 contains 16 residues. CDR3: CASSPKQTLYNTEAFF. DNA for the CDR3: TGTGCCAGCTCACCAAAGCAGACCCTTTATAACACTGAAGCTTTCTTT. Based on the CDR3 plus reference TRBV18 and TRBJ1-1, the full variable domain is NAGVMQNPRHLVRRRGQEARLRCSPMKGHSHVYWYRQLPEEGLKFMVYLQKENIIDESGMPKERFSAEFPKEGPSILRIQQVVRGDSAAYFCASSPKQTLYNTEAFFGQGTRLTVV.